The following is a T cell receptor (beta chain) sequence with its context. Some clones are missing from TCRdb's copy, which holds only in-frame ones; the method was immunoSEQ multiplex PCR. Of tens of thousands of clones listed, about 90% are singletons. V lost 5 bases, J lost 7 bases, and 10 bases lay in between. The germline V gene has CDR1 SGDLS and CDR2 YYNGEE. CDR3 length: 13 residues. The data were taken from a study of T cell changes during pregnancy in multiple sclerosis. The rearrangement uses TRBV9 and TRBJ1-6; D possibly corresponds to TRBD1 (6 bases). Specimen: CD8+ T cells from peripheral blood mononuclear cells, collected after pregnancy. The sequence derives from a female donor with multiple sclerosis, enrolled in a pregnancy study. CDR3 protein: CASRRGFNSPLHF. The DNA of the CDR3 is TGTGCCAGCAGGAGGGGGTTCAATTCACCCCTCCACTTT.